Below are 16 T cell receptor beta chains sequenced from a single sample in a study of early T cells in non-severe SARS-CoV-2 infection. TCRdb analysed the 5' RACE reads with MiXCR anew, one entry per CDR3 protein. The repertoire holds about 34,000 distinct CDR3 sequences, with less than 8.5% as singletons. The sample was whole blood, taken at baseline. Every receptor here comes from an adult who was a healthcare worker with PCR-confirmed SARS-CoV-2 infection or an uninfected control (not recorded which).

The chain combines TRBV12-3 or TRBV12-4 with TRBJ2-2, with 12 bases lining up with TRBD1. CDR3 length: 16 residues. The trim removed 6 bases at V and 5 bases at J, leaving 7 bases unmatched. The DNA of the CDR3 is TGTGCCAGCAGCCCTGGGACAGGGGGCTGGACCGGGGAGCTGTTTTTT. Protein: CASSPGTGGWTGELFF.

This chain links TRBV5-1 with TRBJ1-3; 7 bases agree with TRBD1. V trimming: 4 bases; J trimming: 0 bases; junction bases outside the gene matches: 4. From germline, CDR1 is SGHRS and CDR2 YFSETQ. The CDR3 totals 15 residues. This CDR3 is CASSATGTSGNTIYF. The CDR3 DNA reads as TGCGCCAGCAGCGCGACAGGGACCTCTGGAAACACCATATATTTT.

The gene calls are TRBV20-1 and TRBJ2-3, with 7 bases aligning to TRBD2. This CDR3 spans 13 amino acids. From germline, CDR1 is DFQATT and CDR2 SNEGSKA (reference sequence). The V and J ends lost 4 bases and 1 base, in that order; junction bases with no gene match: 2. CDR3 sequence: CSANSGGTDTQYF. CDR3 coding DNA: TGCAGTGCTAACAGCGGGGGCACAGATACGCAGTATTTT.

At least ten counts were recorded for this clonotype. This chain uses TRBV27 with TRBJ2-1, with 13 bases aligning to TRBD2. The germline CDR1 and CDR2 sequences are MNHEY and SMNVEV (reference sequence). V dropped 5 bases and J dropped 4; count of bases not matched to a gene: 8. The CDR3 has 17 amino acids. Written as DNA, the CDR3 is TGTGCCAGCAGTAACGCCGGGACTAGCGGGAATTACAATGAGCAGTTCTTC. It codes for CASSNAGTSGNYNEQFF.

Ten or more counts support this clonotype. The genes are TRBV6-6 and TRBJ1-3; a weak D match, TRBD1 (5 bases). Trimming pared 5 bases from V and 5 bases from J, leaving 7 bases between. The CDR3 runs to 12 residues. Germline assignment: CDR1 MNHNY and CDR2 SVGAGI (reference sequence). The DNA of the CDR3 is TGTGCCAGCAGTCCAGGGAGAAACACCATATATTTT. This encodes CASSPGRNTIYF.

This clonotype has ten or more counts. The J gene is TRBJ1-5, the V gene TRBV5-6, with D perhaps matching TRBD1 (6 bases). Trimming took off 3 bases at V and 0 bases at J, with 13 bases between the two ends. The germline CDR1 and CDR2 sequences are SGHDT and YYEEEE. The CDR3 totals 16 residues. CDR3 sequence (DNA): TGTGCCAGCAGCTCCGGGACATGGGATAGCAATCAGCCCCAGCATTTT. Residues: CASSSGTWDSNQPQHF.

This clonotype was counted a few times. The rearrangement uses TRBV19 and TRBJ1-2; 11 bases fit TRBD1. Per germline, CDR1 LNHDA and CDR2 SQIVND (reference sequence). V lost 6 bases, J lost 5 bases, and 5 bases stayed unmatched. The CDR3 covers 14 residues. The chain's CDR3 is CASRSGQGAYGYTF. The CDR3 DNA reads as TGTGCCAGTAGATCTGGACAGGGGGCTTATGGCTACACCTTC.

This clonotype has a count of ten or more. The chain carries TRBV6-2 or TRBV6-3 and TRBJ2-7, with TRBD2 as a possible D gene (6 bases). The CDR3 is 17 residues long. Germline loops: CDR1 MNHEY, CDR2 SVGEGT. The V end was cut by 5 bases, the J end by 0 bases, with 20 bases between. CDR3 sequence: CASSGLAGSRHSYEQYF. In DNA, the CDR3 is TGTGCCAGCAGTGGCTTGGCGGGATCTAGACACTCCTACGAGCAGTACTTC.

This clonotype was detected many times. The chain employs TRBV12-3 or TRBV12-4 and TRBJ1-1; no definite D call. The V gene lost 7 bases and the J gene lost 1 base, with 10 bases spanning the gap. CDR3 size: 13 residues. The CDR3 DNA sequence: TGTGCCAGCACTCAACAAACGAACACTGAAGCTTTCTTT. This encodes CASTQQTNTEAFF.

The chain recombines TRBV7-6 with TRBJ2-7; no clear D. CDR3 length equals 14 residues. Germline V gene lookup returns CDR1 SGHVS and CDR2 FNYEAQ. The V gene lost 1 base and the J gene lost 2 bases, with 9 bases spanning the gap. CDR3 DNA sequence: TGTGCCAGCAGCTTAGATGGGTTAGCCTACGAGCAGTACTTC. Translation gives CASSLDGLAYEQYF.

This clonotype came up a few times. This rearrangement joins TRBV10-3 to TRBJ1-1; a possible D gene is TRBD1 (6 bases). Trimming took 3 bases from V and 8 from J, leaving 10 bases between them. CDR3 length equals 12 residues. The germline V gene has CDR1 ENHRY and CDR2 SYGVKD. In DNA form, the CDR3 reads TGTGCCATCAGTGATTCCGGGACAGAAGCTTTCTTT. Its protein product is CAISDSGTEAFF.

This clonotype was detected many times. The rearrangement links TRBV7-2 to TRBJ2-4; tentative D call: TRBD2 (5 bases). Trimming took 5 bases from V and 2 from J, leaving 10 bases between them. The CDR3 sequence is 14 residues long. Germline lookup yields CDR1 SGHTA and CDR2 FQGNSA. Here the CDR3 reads CASSTDYPKNIQYF. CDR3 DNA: TGTGCCAGCAGCACTGACTACCCCAAAAACATTCAGTACTTC.

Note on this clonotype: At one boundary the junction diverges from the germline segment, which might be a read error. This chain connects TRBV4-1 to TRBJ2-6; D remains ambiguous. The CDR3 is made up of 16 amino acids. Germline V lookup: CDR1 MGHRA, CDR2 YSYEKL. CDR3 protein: CAGSHPGPVGANVLTF. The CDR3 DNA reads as TGCGCCGGCAGCCACCCCGGGCCGGTAGGGGCCAACGTCCTGACTTTC.

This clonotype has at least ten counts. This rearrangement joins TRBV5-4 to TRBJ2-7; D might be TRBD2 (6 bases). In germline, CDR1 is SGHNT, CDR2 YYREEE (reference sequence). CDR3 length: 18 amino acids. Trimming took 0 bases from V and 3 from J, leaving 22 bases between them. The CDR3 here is CASSLATAGPDFLYEQYF. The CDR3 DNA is TGTGCCAGCAGCTTGGCCACCGCGGGACCGGACTTCCTCTACGAGCAGTACTTC.

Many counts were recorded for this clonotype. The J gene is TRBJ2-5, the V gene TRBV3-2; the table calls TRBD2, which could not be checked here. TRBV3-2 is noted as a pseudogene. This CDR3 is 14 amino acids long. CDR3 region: CASSRLAGEETQYF. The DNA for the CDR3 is TGTGCCAGCAGCCGACTAGCGGGAGAAGAGACCCAGTACTTC.

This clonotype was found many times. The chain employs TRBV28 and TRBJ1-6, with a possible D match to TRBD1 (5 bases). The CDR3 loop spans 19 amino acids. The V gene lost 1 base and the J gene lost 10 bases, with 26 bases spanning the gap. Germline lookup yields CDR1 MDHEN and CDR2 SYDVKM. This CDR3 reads CASSLSSWTISQGGSPLHF. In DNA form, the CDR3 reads TGTGCCAGCAGTTTATCCAGTTGGACGATTTCGCAGGGCGGCTCACCCCTCCACTTT.